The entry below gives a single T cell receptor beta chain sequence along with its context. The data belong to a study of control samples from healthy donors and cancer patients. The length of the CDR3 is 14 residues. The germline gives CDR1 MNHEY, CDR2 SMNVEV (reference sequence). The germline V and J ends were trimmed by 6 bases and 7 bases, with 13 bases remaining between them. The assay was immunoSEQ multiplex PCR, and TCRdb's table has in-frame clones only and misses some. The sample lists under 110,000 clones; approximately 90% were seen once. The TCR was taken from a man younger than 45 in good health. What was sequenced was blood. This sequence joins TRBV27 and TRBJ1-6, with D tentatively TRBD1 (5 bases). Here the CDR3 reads CASRSGRGNSPLHF. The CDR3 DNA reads TGTGCCAGCAGGTCGGGACGGGGGAATTCACCCCTCCACTTT.